In this sample, the clone carrying this T cell receptor (beta chain) turned up once. What it binds is not known. This sample was taken from a study of T cell responses to AZD1222 COVID-19 vaccine. Study-wide results and limits: A reported finding is that nearly half of spike-specific TCRs target unmutated variant regions. Two doses of AZD1222 preceded a rise in Spike-specific TCR breadth and depth.

From germline, CDR1 is SNHLY and CDR2 FYNNEI. Germline trimming cut 4 bases from V and 6 bases from J; bases unmatched to any gene: 4. CDR3 size: 13 residues. TCRdb's table, derived via immunoSEQ multiplex PCR, lists solely in-frame clones and lacks some. The sample lists around 120,000 clones; approximately 85% were seen once. The V call is TRBV2, the J call TRBJ2-3, with TRBD1 identical over 7 bases. The source was peripheral blood, collected on day 0 of MenACWY control vaccination. This TCR derives from an adult in good health. The CDR3, as DNA: TGTGCCAGCAGTGTAGAGGGGGCCGATACGCAGTATTTT. Amino acids: CASSVEGADTQYF.